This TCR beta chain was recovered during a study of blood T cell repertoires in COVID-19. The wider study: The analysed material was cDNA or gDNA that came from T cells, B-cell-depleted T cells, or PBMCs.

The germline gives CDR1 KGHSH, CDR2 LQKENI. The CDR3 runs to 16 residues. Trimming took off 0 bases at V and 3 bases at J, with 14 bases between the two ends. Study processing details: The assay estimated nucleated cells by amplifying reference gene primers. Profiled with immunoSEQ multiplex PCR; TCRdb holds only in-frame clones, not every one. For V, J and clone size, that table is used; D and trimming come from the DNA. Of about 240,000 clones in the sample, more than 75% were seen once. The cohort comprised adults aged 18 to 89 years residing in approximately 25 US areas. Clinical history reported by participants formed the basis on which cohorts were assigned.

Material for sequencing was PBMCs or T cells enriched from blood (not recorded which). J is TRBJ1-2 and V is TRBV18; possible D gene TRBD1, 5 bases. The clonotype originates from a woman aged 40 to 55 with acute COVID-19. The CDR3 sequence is CASSPPYSEGYYGYTF. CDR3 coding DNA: TGTGCCAGCTCACCACCCTATTCGGAGGGGTACTATGGCTACACCTTC.